The 9 T cell receptor beta chains given below trace back to one sample, sequenced in a study of T cells expressing NK-cell markers. TCRdb derives one entry per CDR3 protein from the 5' RACE reads, leaving out DNA. This repertoire includes a few hundred thousand distinct CDR3 sequences. The sample was blood T cells: a sorted CD56 or NKG2C T cell subset, CD4+ or CD8+ T cells, or bulk PBMC T cells (not recorded which). The receptor set was obtained from a man between 18 and 69 years old in good health.

The V call is TRBV19, the J call TRBJ1-1; TCRdb selects TRBD1, and the lack of DNA leaves this call unchecked. The CDR3 extends over 12 amino acids. CDR1 LNHDA and CDR2 SQIVND come from the germline V gene (reference sequence). CDR3: CASSYKGTEAFF. Combining the CDR3 with reference TRBV19 and TRBJ1-1 gives the whole variable domain DGGITQSPKYLFRKEGQNVTLSCEQNLNHDAMYWYRQDPGQGLRLIYYSQIVNDFQKGDIAEGYSVSREKKESFPLTVTSAQKNPTAFYLCASSYKGTEAFFGQGTRLTVV.

The V gene is TRBV19, the J gene TRBJ1-2; the D gene TCRdb calls, TRBD1, cannot be checked with no DNA. The CDR3 extends over 13 amino acids. The germline CDR1 and CDR2 sequences are LNHDA and SQIVND (reference sequence). The chain's CDR3 is CASSGQGRGGYTF.

The CDR3 sequence is CASSLLEATNTEAFF. The chain couples TRBV18 to TRBJ1-1; TCRdb's D gene call, TRBD1, goes unchecked for lack of DNA. Germline values: CDR1 KGHSH, CDR2 LQKENI. The CDR3 has 15 amino acids.

CDR3 protein: CSARVHRADRDPYEQYF. This rearrangement joins TRBV20-1 to TRBJ2-7; the TCRdb call, TRBD1, lacks DNA for checking. The CDR3 spans 17 residues. The V gene's germline CDR1 is DFQATT and CDR2 SNEGSKA (reference sequence).

The chain employs TRBV12-3 or TRBV12-4 and TRBJ2-1; absent DNA, TCRdb's TRBD2 call cannot be checked. This CDR3 has 12 residues. CDR3 amino acids: CASAGRRDEQFF.

The gene calls are TRBV3-1 and TRBJ2-1; checking the TCRdb D call of TRBD2 is not possible without DNA. CDR3 length: 18 amino acids. Germline-derived CDR1 and CDR2 are LGHDT and YNNKEL (reference sequence). CDR3 sequence reads: CASSQGASGGFSYNEQFF.

The chain has TRBV20-1 and TRBJ2-5; TCRdb proposes TRBD2, but this gene call is untestable without DNA. CDR1 is DFQATT and CDR2 is SNEGSKA in the germline V gene (reference sequence). CDR3 length equals 15 residues. CDR3 sequence: CSATSGGGIRATQYF.

The genes are TRBV12-3 or TRBV12-4 and TRBJ2-7; as DNA is missing, the TRBD1 call by TCRdb cannot be tested. This CDR3 has 14 residues. CDR3 loop: CASSFRQGFDEQYF.

J is TRBJ1-2 and V is TRBV6-4. There are 13 residues in the CDR3. Germline CDR1 and CDR2: MRHNA and SNTAGT. The CDR3 is CASSDGSPYGYTF.